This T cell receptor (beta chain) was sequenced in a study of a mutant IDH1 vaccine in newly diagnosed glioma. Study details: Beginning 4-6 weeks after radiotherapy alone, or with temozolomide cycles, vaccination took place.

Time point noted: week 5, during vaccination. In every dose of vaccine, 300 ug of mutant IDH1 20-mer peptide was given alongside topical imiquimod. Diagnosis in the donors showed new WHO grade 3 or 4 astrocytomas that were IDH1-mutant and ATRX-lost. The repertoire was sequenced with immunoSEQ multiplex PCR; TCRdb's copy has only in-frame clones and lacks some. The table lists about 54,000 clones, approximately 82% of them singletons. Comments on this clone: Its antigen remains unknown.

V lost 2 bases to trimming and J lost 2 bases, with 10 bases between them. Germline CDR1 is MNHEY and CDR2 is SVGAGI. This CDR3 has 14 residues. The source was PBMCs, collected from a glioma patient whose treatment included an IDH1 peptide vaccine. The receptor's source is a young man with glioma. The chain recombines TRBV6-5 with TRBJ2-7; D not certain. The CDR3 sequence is CASSYMGPPYEQYF. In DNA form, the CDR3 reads TGTGCCAGCAGTTACATGGGTCCTCCCTACGAGCAGTACTTC.